This entry is about one T cell receptor (beta chain). The antigen remains undetermined. The primer mix had 60 Vbeta and 13 Jbeta primers. Per the study methods: A later analysis tallied approximately 80 million unique TCR beta chains, some 10 million of them shared. TCRdb keeps only in-frame clones here, not all; method: immunoSEQ multiplex PCR. V and J calls and clone size are copied from that table; D and trimming were computed from the DNA. The table shows about 160,000 clones, with around 85% occurring only once. J lost 9 bases, V lost 4 bases, and 15 bases had no gene match. The germline V gene has CDR1 SGHAT and CDR2 FQNNGV. The CDR3 consists of 15 residues. The sample is drawn from a study of cytomegalovirus exposure and HLA in healthy donors. As for the study in general: About 80 million unique TCRs from HLA-typed donors were held in an early data release. Study-level results: Roughly uniform depth of sequencing across donors was assumed in presence/absence analyses. Likely technical artifact: a cluster of highly shared sequence variants.

The source of this sequence is a boy between 2 and 10 years old in good health and CMV-seronegative. Material for sequencing was PBMCs. This rearrangement joins TRBV11-2 to TRBJ2-7; 7 bases line up with TRBD1. The CDR3 protein is CASSSYRGPLEGQYV. The CDR3 DNA follows: TGTGCCAGCAGCTCCTACAGGGGCCCTCTAGAAGGGCAGTACGTC.